These T cell receptor beta chains were read from a single sample in a study of T cells expressing NK-cell markers. Following a re-call of the 5' RACE reads, TCRdb has one entry per CDR3 protein and lacks DNA. Its table records some 190,000 distinct CDR3 sequences. The sample consisted of blood T cells: a sorted CD56 or NKG2C T cell subset, CD4+ or CD8+ T cells, or bulk PBMC T cells (not recorded which). The receptors were sampled from a man aged 18-75 years in good health. CDR3s include the opening cysteine and the closing phenylalanine or tryptophan.

J	V	CDR3
TRBJ2-7	TRBV6-1	CASSASRGQAYEQYF
TRBJ1-2	TRBV4-1	CASSRDRRDGYTF
TRBJ2-2	TRBV5-1	CASSLKMAKGSLNTGELFF
TRBJ2-7	TRBV4-1	CASSQISQEYEQYF
TRBJ1-4	TRBV7-6	CASSLAGGYEKLFF
TRBJ2-3	TRBV9	CASSVGRGLADTQYF
TRBJ2-1	TRBV6-1	CASSPSRRVYNEQFF
TRBJ2-1	TRBV15	CATSRARRANNNEQFF
TRBJ2-3	TRBV7-8	CASSLETGTGGPDTQYF
TRBJ2-5	TRBV6-6	CASSTSSGGGETQYF
TRBJ2-7	TRBV2	CASSKGQGPIYEQYF
TRBJ2-5	TRBV6-5	CASSYLGGAGGPRETQYF
TRBJ2-7	TRBV4-2	CASSQGDGGSYEQYF
TRBJ2-6	TRBV12-3/TRBV12-4	CASSFQAGGSGANVLTF
TRBJ2-5	TRBV7-2	CASSLYGQGAQETQYF
TRBJ2-7	TRBV7-6	CASSLVAAARNEQYF
TRBJ2-5	TRBV10-3	CAISESLGEETQYF
TRBJ1-4	TRBV6-5	CASSYWGGTGVEKLFF
TRBJ2-7	TRBV29-1	CSVEDWAGGREQYF
TRBJ2-3	TRBV6-5	CASSYTRAYSTDTQYF
TRBJ1-5	TRBV12-3/TRBV12-4	CASSPGTNQPQHF
TRBJ1-5	TRBV7-9	CASSFGGASNQPQHF
TRBJ2-2	TRBV7-2	CASSLVLLEGRGGELFF
TRBJ2-5	TRBV5-4	CASSSGLAGAAEFGETQYF
TRBJ2-5	TRBV25-1	CASSDIAPEVAGVWQETQYF
TRBJ2-3	TRBV24-1	CASGGAGDTQYF
TRBJ1-2	TRBV20-1	CSARSRVDYGYTF
TRBJ1-1	TRBV5-1	CASATGDGEAFF
TRBJ2-3	TRBV29-1	CSVEEYRGTELSTDTQYF
TRBJ1-4	TRBV9	CASSADSSTNEKLFF
TRBJ1-2	TRBV27	CASSLNGGVDYGYTF
TRBJ1-2	TRBV12-3/TRBV12-4	CASSFLGQFNYGYTF
TRBJ2-1	TRBV13	CASSQRGTYNEQFF
TRBJ2-2	TRBV27	CASSLGTGVTGELFF
TRBJ1-4	TRBV6-1	CASRRTVNEKLFF
TRBJ1-1	TRBV6-5	CASSYSSGTGGLGTEAFF
TRBJ2-5	TRBV6-5	CASSYMLQGTQETQYF
TRBJ1-6	TRBV14	CASRRAPRNSPLHF
TRBJ2-7	TRBV2	CASSADTGRREQYF
TRBJ2-1	TRBV29-1	CSVQASGIYNEQFF
TRBJ2-7	TRBV5-4	CASSADANEQYF
TRBJ2-2	TRBV6-2/TRBV6-3	CASSRLAGTGELFF
TRBJ2-1	TRBV4-2	CASSTSLRNEQFF
TRBJ2-4	TRBV5-8	CASSLVQTLAKNIQYF
TRBJ1-1	TRBV6-1	CASSEYGGDELNTEAFF
TRBJ2-1	TRBV4-1	CASSHQPSDEQFF
TRBJ1-1	TRBV11-2	CASSLGPVNTEAFF
TRBJ1-4	TRBV6-5	CASSNRGLNEKLFF
TRBJ1-4	TRBV9	CASSVGREEKLFF
TRBJ2-1	TRBV7-8	CASSLNPGLHNEQFF
TRBJ2-5	TRBV10-3	CAIRPGLAGLETQYF
TRBJ2-5	TRBV4-1	CASSQEGREWEETQYF
TRBJ2-7	TRBV5-5	CASSLVQVAHEQYF
TRBJ2-7	TRBV3-1	CASSYGTPDYEQYF
TRBJ2-5	TRBV27	CASSTQGSQETQYF
TRBJ2-2	TRBV20-1	CSATAFGKMGELFF
TRBJ1-6	TRBV2	CASSPDDLYNSPLHF